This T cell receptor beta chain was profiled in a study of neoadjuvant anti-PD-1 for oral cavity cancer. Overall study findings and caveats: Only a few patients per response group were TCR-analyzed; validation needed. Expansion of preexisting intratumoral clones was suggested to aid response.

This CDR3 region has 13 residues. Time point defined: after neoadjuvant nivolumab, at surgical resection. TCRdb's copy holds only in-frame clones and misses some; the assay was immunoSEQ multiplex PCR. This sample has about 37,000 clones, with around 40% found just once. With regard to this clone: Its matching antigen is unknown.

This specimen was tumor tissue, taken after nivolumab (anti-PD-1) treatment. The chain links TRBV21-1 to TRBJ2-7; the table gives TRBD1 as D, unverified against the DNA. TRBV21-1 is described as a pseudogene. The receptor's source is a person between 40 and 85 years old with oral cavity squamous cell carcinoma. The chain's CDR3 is CAPFPTVSYEQYF. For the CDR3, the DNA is TGTGCCCCGTTTCCGACAGTCTCCTACGAGCAGTACTTC.